This T cell receptor beta chain originates from a study of cytomegalovirus exposure and HLA in healthy donors. Study-level points and caveats: CMV antigen specificity of a few CMV-associated chains was confirmed in vitro. The study designated fewer than 200 TCR beta chains cytomegalovirus-associated. CMV serostatus alone was available as immune exposure information. In an earlier analysis, about 87% or about 30%: the productive usage of most TCR beta V segments.

About this clone: What it recognizes is unknown.

Primers: 60 Vbeta forward and 13 Jbeta reverse. Clones were sequenced by immunoSEQ multiplex PCR, and TCRdb holds only the in-frame ones, with some missing. The sample contains fewer than 95,000 clones, under 80% of which appear only once. Material: PBMCs. The clonotype comes from a woman aged 25 to 39 in good health and CMV-seronegative.

The CDR3 DNA sequence: TGTGCCTCCGGGGCAGGGGCCATCTATCAGCCCCAGCATTTT. This codes for CASGAGAIYQPQHF. The gene calls are TRBV28 and TRBJ1-5, with D possibly matching TRBD1 (6 bases). V was cut by 11 bases and J by 5 bases, with 19 bases left in between. The CDR3 has 14 amino acids. CDR1 and CDR2 (germline): MDHEN, SYDVKM.